This T cell receptor beta chain derives from a study of T cells in localized non-small cell lung cancer. General study results and limits: Measurement of T cell clonality placed uninvolved adjacent lung highest, above the level in tumor.

Looked up from germline, CDR1 is GTSNPN and CDR2 is SVGIG (reference sequence). Trimming shortened V by 1 base and J by 3 bases, and 12 bases separated the two germline ends. The CDR3 has 14 amino acids. This clone was seen only a few times. The antigen is unknown. Some clones are missing from TCRdb's copy, which holds only in-frame ones; the method was immunoSEQ multiplex PCR. The table lists under 1,200 clones, 15% to 20% of them singletons, with 22% in the top ten. This rearrangement joins TRBV30 to TRBJ2-5; D perhaps matches TRBD2 (5 bases). This TCR was recovered from a male donor at least 60 years old with stage II lung adenocarcinoma. The sequences come from normal lung tissue next to the tumor, collected before any cancer treatment. CDR3 sequence: CAWSGTWGEETQYF. CDR3 coding DNA: TGTGCCTGGAGTGGGACCTGGGGAGAAGAGACCCAGTACTTC.